These 7 T cell receptor beta chains were sequenced from one sample in a study of cytomegalovirus exposure and HLA in healthy donors. In the PCR, 60 Vbeta and 13 Jbeta primers were used. TCRdb's table, derived via immunoSEQ multiplex PCR, lists solely in-frame clones and lacks some. Of 100,000 to 150,000 clones listed, roughly 80% were seen once; the top ten hold roughly 3.2%. The sequenced sample was PBMCs. The receptors here all came from a man aged 25-45 years in good health and CMV-seronegative.

This clone was recorded only once. The genes are TRBV5-5 and TRBJ1-5; TRBD1 aligns across 10 bases. CDR1 and CDR2 from the germline V gene are SGHKS and YYEKEE (reference sequence). The CDR3 spans 15 residues. With 0 bases clipped from V and 6 bases from J, the junction kept 3 bases outside the gene matches. CDR3 nucleotides: TGTGCCAGCAGCTTGGGACAGGGGGCCGTTCAGCCCCAGCATTTT. It encodes CASSLGQGAVQPQHF.

The chain recombines TRBV4-1 with TRBJ1-2; TRBD1 matches 8 bases. The CDR3 has 14 residues. V lost 0 bases to trimming and J lost 6 bases; unmatched junction nucleotides: 3. Germline CDR1 MGHRA, CDR2 YSYEKL. CDR3 sequence: CASSQEDRGDGYTF. The CDR3 DNA reads TGCGCCAGCAGCCAAGAAGACAGGGGCGATGGCTACACCTTC.

V usage is TRBV10-3 and J usage is TRBJ1-2; 8 nucleotides agree with TRBD1. V shed 0 bases, J shed 3 bases, and the junction held 6 bases outside the gene matches. The CDR3 contains 16 residues. Germline V gene lookup returns CDR1 ENHRY and CDR2 SYGVKD. CDR3 coding DNA: TGTGCCATCAGTGAGTCACAGGGGGTGAGGTACTATGGCTACACCTTC. Protein product: CAISESQGVRYYGYTF.

The chain is built from TRBV6-4 and TRBJ2-1, with 9 bases matching TRBD2. CDR1 is MRHNA and CDR2 is SNTAGT in the germline V gene. The trim removed 6 bases at V and 8 bases at J, leaving 11 bases unmatched. The CDR3 totals 15 residues. The CDR3 DNA follows: TGTGCCAGCAGCTCTGGTAGCGGGGGCTCCGATGAGCAGTTCTTC. Translating gives CASSSGSGGSDEQFF.

The chain couples TRBV28 to TRBJ1-1, with 8 positions matching TRBD1. This CDR3 spans 14 amino acids. The V gene end was trimmed by 3 bases and the J gene end by 5 bases; junction bases not matched to a gene: 5. The germline V gene encodes CDR1 MDHEN and CDR2 SYDVKM. CDR3 sequence reads: CASSFWTGKTEAFF. CDR3 sequence (DNA): TGTGCCAGCAGTTTCTGGACAGGGAAAACTGAAGCTTTCTTT.

The rearrangement uses TRBV6-4 and TRBJ2-6; unclear D gene. The CDR3 has 17 residues. Trimming cost V 4 bases and J 4 bases, with 17 bases left between them. Germline-derived CDR1 and CDR2 are MRHNA and SNTAGT. CDR3 sequence (DNA): TGTGCCAGCAGTGTGAGTCTCAGCGTTGCCGGGGCCAACGTCCTGACTTTC. Protein sequence: CASSVSLSVAGANVLTF.

The J gene is TRBJ2-2, the V gene TRBV30; 8 nucleotides line up with TRBD2. With 2 bases clipped from V and 6 bases from J, the junction kept 5 bases outside the gene matches. The CDR3 totals 14 residues. CDR1 is GTSNPN and CDR2 is SVGIG in the germline V gene (reference sequence). CDR3 DNA sequence: TGTGCCTGGAGTAGGACTAGCCTCGCCGGGGAGCTGTTTTTT. It codes for CAWSRTSLAGELFF.